What follows are 31 T cell receptor beta chains derived from one specimen sequenced in a study of T cell clonotyping in hematopoietic cell transplantation. Here immunoSEQ multiplex PCR was the method, and the copy in TCRdb shows in-frame clones only, minus some. The sample consists of more than 850 clones, roughly 96% of them appearing once. The material sequenced was PBMCs, taken 30 days after allogeneic stem cell transplant. These TCRs come from a male patient under 35 who had an allogeneic stem cell transplant from a related donor, so the T cells may come from the graft donor. Some clones in this sample may be carry-over from other donors' samples.

The chain combines TRBV10-3 with TRBJ1-2, with 8 positions matching TRBD1. This CDR3 contains 13 residues. V dropped 5 bases and J dropped 5; count of bases not matched to a gene: 4. Per germline, CDR1 ENHRY and CDR2 SYGVKD. In nucleotides, the CDR3 is TGTGCCATCAGTCTCGGGACAGGATATGGCTACACCTTC. This sequence encodes CAISLGTGYGYTF.

The rearrangement uses TRBV7-8 and TRBJ1-6, with a tentative D call TRBD1 (5 bases). V shed 4 bases and J shed 1 base, with 20 bases lying between them. In germline, CDR1 is SGHVS, CDR2 FQNEAQ. The CDR3 spans 19 residues. The CDR3 DNA is TGTGCCAGCAGCTCCCTAGTGGGGATCACAGGATCCTATAATTCACCCCTCCACTTT. Translated: CASSSLVGITGSYNSPLHF.

The chain has TRBV9 and TRBJ2-5, with D perhaps matching TRBD2 (6 bases). Germline CDR1 reads SGDLS; CDR2 reads YYNGEE. V was trimmed by 4 bases and J by 4 bases, leaving 17 bases between them. The CDR3 runs to 15 residues. Here the CDR3 reads CASSSSGVEGETQYF. As DNA, the CDR3 is TGTGCCAGCAGCTCCTCGGGGGTGGAGGGAGAGACCCAGTACTTC.

The chain is built from TRBV30 and TRBJ2-1; no clear D. Germline V lookup: CDR1 GTSNPN, CDR2 SVGIG (reference sequence). The CDR3 is 11 amino acids. The V end was cut by 3 bases, the J end by 6 bases, with 6 bases between. The CDR3 nucleotides are TGTGCCTGGAGGCAAAGCAATGAGCAGTTCTTC. This gives the protein CAWRQSNEQFF.

This chain's CDR3 is CASSRRAPSGSTDTQYF. Here the CDR3 DNA reads TGTGCCAGCAGTCGCCGAGCCCCTAGCGGGAGTACAGATACGCAGTATTTT. The chain joins TRBV27 to TRBJ2-3, with 10 bases aligning to TRBD2. From germline, CDR1 is MNHEY and CDR2 SMNVEV (reference sequence). The CDR3 is 17 amino acids. The V and J ends lost 5 bases and 3 bases, in that order; junction bases with no gene match: 11.

V usage is TRBV6-1 and J usage is TRBJ2-1, with D perhaps matching TRBD2 (5 bases). V was cut by 7 bases and J by 0 bases, with 7 bases left in between. The CDR3 sequence is 13 residues long. Germline CDR1 MNHNS, CDR2 SASEGT. The CDR3 sequence: CASNGNSYNEQFF. Written as DNA, the CDR3 is TGTGCCAGCAACGGGAACTCCTACAATGAGCAGTTCTTC.

The V call is TRBV7-9, the J call TRBJ1-2; no firm D call. The CDR3 has 16 residues. Trimming shortened V by 5 bases and J by 3 bases, and 19 bases separated the two germline ends. Germline V lookup: CDR1 SEHNR, CDR2 FQNEAQ (reference sequence). The CDR3 bases are TGTGCCAGCAGCGGAGGGAAGGGAGAATGCTACTATGGCTACACCTTC. It yields the protein CASSGGKGECYYGYTF.

The rearrangement joins TRBV6-5 to TRBJ2-5; 9 bases match TRBD2. In germline, CDR1 is MNHEY, CDR2 SVGAGI. V shed 6 bases, J shed 1 base, and the junction held 6 bases outside the gene matches. This CDR3 contains 15 residues. CDR3 in amino acids: CASRQIAGVQETQYF. For the CDR3, the DNA is TGTGCCAGCAGACAAATAGCGGGAGTCCAAGAGACCCAGTACTTC.

The rearrangement links TRBV30 to TRBJ2-1; D remains unclear. There are 13 residues in the CDR3. V was clipped by 4 bases and J by 4 bases, with 11 bases between them. CDR1 and CDR2 from the germline V gene are GTSNPN and SVGIG (reference sequence). For the CDR3, the DNA is TGTGCCTGGAAGGATCTATTTTACAATGAGCAGTTCTTC. It codes for CAWKDLFYNEQFF.

The genes are TRBV6-1 and TRBJ1-6, with 8 positions matching TRBD1. The CDR3 covers 15 residues. Germline V gene sequence: CDR1 MNHNS, CDR2 SASEGT. V shed 3 bases, J shed 6 bases, and the junction held 4 bases outside the gene matches. CDR3 DNA: TGTGCCAGCAGTGATCCCGGACAGGGTAATTCACCCCTCCACTTT. This encodes CASSDPGQGNSPLHF.

J is TRBJ2-1 and V is TRBV7-8, with a possible D match to TRBD2 (5 bases). Germline V gene lookup returns CDR1 SGHVS and CDR2 FQNEAQ. This CDR3 is 12 amino acids long. Trimming took 4 bases from V and 15 from J, leaving 16 bases between them. CDR3 bases: TGTGCCAGCAGCTCGACCGCCCAGCGGCTGTTCTTC. It translates to CASSSTAQRLFF. Full variable domain (outside the CDR3, taken from reference TRBV7-8 and TRBJ2-1): GAGVSQSPRYKVAKRGQDVALRCDPISGHVSLFWYQQALGQGPEFLTYFQNEAQLDKSGLPSDRFFAERPEGSVSTLKIQRTQQEDSAVYLCASSSTAQRLFFGPGTRLTVL.

The CDR3, as DNA: TGTGCCAGCAGCCAAGCGGCCCAGCGGGGGGGCGATGAGCAGTTCTTC. It codes for CASSQAAQRGGDEQFF. The V gene is TRBV4-2, the J gene TRBJ2-1; 10 bases map to TRBD2. V gave up 1 base and J gave up 8 bases; unmatched junction bases: 8. This CDR3 region has 16 residues. Germline loops: CDR1 LGHNA, CDR2 YNFKEQ.

The chain links TRBV7-8 to TRBJ2-4; a weak D match, TRBD2 (6 bases). There are 16 residues in the CDR3. Trimming removed 6 bases at V and 0 bases at J, with 15 bases between. CDR1 SGHVS and CDR2 FQNEAQ come from the germline V gene. The DNA of the CDR3 is TGTGCCAGCAGTTTTGGCGGGAAGGTAGCCAAAAACATTCAGTACTTC. This sequence encodes CASSFGGKVAKNIQYF. Filled out from reference TRBV7-8 and TRBJ2-4, the complete variable domain reads GAGVSQSPRYKVAKRGQDVALRCDPISGHVSLFWYQQALGQGPEFLTYFQNEAQLDKSGLPSDRFFAERPEGSVSTLKIQRTQQEDSAVYLCASSFGGKVAKNIQYFGAGTRLSVL.

The chain links TRBV10-3 to TRBJ1-5; TRBD1 agrees at 8 bases. The germline CDR1 and CDR2 sequences are ENHRY and SYGVKD. The length of the CDR3 is 15 residues. The V gene end was trimmed by 8 bases and the J gene end by 2 bases; junction bases not matched to a gene: 8. The CDR3, as DNA: TGTGCCATCGGAACAGGGGGAGGTGGCAATCAGCCCCAGCATTTT. Translated, it gives CAIGTGGGGNQPQHF.

The genes are TRBV4-3 and TRBJ2-2; D is uncertain. The ends were cut back, 6 bases at V and 5 bases at J, with 7 bases in the middle. The germline V gene encodes CDR1 LGHNA and CDR2 YSLEER. The CDR3 runs 12 residues. The CDR3 spells CASSLGTGELFF. CDR3 bases: TGCGCCAGCAGTTTAGGGACCGGGGAGCTGTTTTTT.

The chain links TRBV5-1 to TRBJ2-7, with D hard to call. V gave up 4 bases and J gave up 4 bases, with 18 bases separating them. This CDR3 comprises 15 residues. Germline assignment: CDR1 SGHRS and CDR2 YFSETQ. This CDR3 is CASSRSAVGLYEQYF. The CDR3, as DNA: TGCGCCAGCAGCCGATCGGCGGTAGGGCTGTACGAGCAGTACTTC.

The rearrangement links TRBV6-5 to TRBJ1-1; TRBD1 might be the D (5 bases). From germline, CDR1 is MNHEY and CDR2 SVGAGI. CDR3 length equals 15 residues. Trimming left V 6 bases short and J 1 base short, with 15 bases between. CDR3 nucleotides: TGTGCCAGCAGCCCGGGGAAGGGGTCGAACACTGAAGCTTTCTTT. Protein: CASSPGKGSNTEAFF.

The chain uses TRBV29-1 and TRBJ1-1; TRBD1 is a possible D gene (5 bases). Germline V lookup: CDR1 SQVTM, CDR2 ANQGSEA. Trimming left V 7 bases short and J 5 bases short, with 14 bases between. The CDR3 totals 12 residues. In DNA form, the CDR3 reads TGCAGCGCCGGGCAGGGAGAAACTGAAGCTTTCTTT. It yields the protein CSAGQGETEAFF.

This CDR3 is CASRPPGRLNTEAFF. The CDR3 bases are TGTGCCAGCAGGCCACCGGGACGGCTGAACACTGAAGCTTTCTTT. The chain links TRBV2 to TRBJ1-1; D is possibly TRBD1 (5 bases). The CDR3 loop spans 15 amino acids. Trimming took 6 bases from V and 0 from J, leaving 14 bases between them. Looked up from germline, CDR1 is SNHLY and CDR2 is FYNNEI.

The chain recombines TRBV2 with TRBJ1-2; TRBD1 might be the D (5 bases). Trimming stripped 8 bases from V and 8 bases from J, with 12 bases between. CDR3 length equals 11 residues. Germline CDR1 reads SNHLY; CDR2 reads FYNNEI. CDR3 nucleotides: TGTGCCAGCGACCTGGGGCGAGGCTACACCTTC. This codes for CASDLGRGYTF.

The chain recombines TRBV10-1 with TRBJ2-5, with a tentative D call TRBD1 (5 bases). This CDR3 spans 13 amino acids. Germline V gene lookup returns CDR1 WNHNN and CDR2 SYGVQD (reference sequence). Trimming cost V 6 bases and J 3 bases, with 11 bases left between them. The CDR3 nucleotides read TGCGCCAGCAGCCGGACACCTAAAGAGACCCAGTACTTC. Residues: CASSRTPKETQYF.

The V gene is TRBV21-1, the J gene TRBJ2-7; the table calls TRBD1, which could not be checked here. TRBV21-1 is listed as a pseudogene. The CDR3 contains 14 residues. The CDR3: CASSKVVRGHEQYV. The CDR3 region has the DNA TGTGCCAGCAGCAAAGTTGTTAGGGGTCACGAGCAGTACGTC.

The rearrangement joins TRBV19 to TRBJ1-2; 8 nucleotides line up with TRBD1. The V gene end was trimmed by 1 base and the J gene end by 4 bases; junction bases not matched to a gene: 17. Germline CDR1 reads LNHDA; CDR2 reads SQIVND (reference sequence). This CDR3 is 19 amino acids long. The CDR3 sequence: CASSIVPGQGPLLGYGYTF. Written as DNA, the CDR3 is TGTGCCAGTAGTATAGTGCCTGGACAGGGACCTTTACTTGGCTATGGCTACACCTTC.

This clone was seen once. This chain uses TRBV5-4 with TRBJ2-3; D perhaps matches TRBD2 (5 bases). V was cut by 4 bases and J by 0 bases, with 12 bases left in between. The CDR3 covers 15 residues. Germline V gives CDR1 SGHNT, CDR2 YYREEE (reference sequence). The CDR3 DNA follows: TGTGCCAGCAGCGGACTTACCTTCAGCACAGATACGCAGTATTTT. This gives the protein CASSGLTFSTDTQYF.

The chain recombines TRBV2 with TRBJ2-3; tentatively, D is TRBD2 (6 bases). Trimming took off 7 bases at V and 4 bases at J, with 18 bases between the two ends. The germline V gene encodes CDR1 SNHLY and CDR2 FYNNEI. This CDR3 is built from 15 residues. CDR3 loop: CASNLFGTGADTQYF. The CDR3 DNA follows: TGTGCCAGCAATCTTTTCGGGACGGGAGCAGATACGCAGTATTTT.

The chain recombines TRBV25-1 with TRBJ2-7; D unclear. The length of the CDR3 is 13 residues. Trimming removed 8 bases at V and 0 bases at J, with 11 bases between. Germline CDR1 and CDR2: MGHDK and SYGVNS. DNA of the CDR3: TGTGCCAGCGGTGCGAGGAGCTCCTACGAGCAGTACGTC. Amino acids: CASGARSSYEQYV.

The rearrangement joins TRBV30 to TRBJ2-3; D not certain. Germline V gene data show CDR1 as GTSNPN and CDR2 as SVGIG (reference sequence). V lost 3 bases, J lost 6 bases, and 7 bases lay in between. CDR3 length equals 11 residues. The CDR3 region has the DNA TGTGCCTGGAGGCTGGGGGATACGCAGTATTTT. Translation: CAWRLGDTQYF.

This clone was counted once. The chain recombines TRBV29-1 with TRBJ2-3; perhaps TRBD1 as D (6 bases). The CDR3 is 13 residues long. The germline V and J ends were trimmed by 5 bases and 0 bases, with 9 bases remaining between them. Germline V gene data show CDR1 as SQVTM and CDR2 as ANQGSEA. CDR3 in amino acids: CSVIGGSTDTQYF. CDR3 nucleotide sequence: TGCAGCGTTATAGGGGGAAGCACAGATACGCAGTATTTT.

This chain joins TRBV2 and TRBJ1-1, with no clear D. The CDR3 has 13 residues. From germline, CDR1 is SNHLY and CDR2 FYNNEI. V dropped 10 bases and J dropped 1 base, with 13 bases sitting between them. The CDR3 reads CAILKGRNTEAFF. The CDR3 DNA follows: TGTGCCATCCTAAAAGGGAGGAACACTGAAGCTTTCTTT.

The rearrangement joins TRBV27 to TRBJ1-1; TRBD1 agrees at 7 bases. The trim removed 2 bases at V and 4 bases at J, leaving 7 bases unmatched. This CDR3 is built from 15 residues. Germline V lookup: CDR1 MNHEY, CDR2 SMNVEV (reference sequence). CDR3 amino acids: CASSLAGGVLTEAFF. The CDR3 DNA is TGTGCCAGCAGTTTAGCAGGGGGTGTTCTCACTGAAGCTTTCTTT.

The chain couples TRBV30 to TRBJ2-1, with TRBD2 as a possible D gene (6 bases). The CDR3 runs 14 residues. Trimming removed 5 bases from V and 8 bases from J, with 19 bases in between. Germline-derived CDR1 and CDR2 are GTSNPN and SVGIG (reference sequence). In nucleotides, the CDR3 is TGTGCCTGGCTACCACTAGCCTTTGCCCATGAGCAGTTCTTC. Amino acids: CAWLPLAFAHEQFF.